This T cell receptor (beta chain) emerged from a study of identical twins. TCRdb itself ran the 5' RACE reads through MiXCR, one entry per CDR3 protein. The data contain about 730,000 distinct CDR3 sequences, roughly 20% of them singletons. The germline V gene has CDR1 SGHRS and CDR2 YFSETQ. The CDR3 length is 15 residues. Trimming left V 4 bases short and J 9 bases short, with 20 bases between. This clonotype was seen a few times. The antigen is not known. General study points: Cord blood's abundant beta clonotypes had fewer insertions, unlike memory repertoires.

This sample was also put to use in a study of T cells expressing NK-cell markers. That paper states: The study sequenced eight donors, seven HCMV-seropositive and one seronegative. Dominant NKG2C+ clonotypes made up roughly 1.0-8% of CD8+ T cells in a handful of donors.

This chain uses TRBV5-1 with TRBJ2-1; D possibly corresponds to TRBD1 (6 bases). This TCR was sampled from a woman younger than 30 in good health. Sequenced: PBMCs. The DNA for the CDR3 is TGCGCCAGCAGCGGCCTACAGGGTAAGGCCGGTGAGCAGTTCTTC. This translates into CASSGLQGKAGEQFF.